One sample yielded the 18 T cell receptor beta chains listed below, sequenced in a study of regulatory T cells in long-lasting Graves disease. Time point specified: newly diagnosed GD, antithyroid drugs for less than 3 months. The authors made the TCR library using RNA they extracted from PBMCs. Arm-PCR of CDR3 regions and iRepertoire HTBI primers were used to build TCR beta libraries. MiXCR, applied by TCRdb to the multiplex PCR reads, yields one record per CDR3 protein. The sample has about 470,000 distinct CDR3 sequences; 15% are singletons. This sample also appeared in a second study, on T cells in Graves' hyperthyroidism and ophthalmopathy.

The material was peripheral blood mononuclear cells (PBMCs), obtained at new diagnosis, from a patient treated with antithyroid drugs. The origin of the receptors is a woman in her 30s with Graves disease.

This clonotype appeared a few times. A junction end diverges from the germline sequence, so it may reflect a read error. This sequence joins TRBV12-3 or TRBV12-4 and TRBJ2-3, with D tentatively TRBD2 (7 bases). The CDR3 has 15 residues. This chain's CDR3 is CAGRLGGGLPDTQYF. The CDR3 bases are TGTGCCGGCAGGCTAGGGGGAGGGCTCCCAGATACGCAGTATTTT.

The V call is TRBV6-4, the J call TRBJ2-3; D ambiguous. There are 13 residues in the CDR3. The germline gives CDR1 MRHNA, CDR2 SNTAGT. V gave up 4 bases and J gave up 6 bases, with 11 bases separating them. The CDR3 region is CASSGLVGDTQYF. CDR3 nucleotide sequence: TGTGCCAGCAGTGGCCTTGTAGGGGATACGCAGTATTTT.

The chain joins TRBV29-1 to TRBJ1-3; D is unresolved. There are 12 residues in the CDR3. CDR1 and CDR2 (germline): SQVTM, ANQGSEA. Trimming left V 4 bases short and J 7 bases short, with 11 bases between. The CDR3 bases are TGCAGCGTTGTAATCTCGTCCAACACCATATATTTT. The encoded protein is CSVVISSNTIYF.

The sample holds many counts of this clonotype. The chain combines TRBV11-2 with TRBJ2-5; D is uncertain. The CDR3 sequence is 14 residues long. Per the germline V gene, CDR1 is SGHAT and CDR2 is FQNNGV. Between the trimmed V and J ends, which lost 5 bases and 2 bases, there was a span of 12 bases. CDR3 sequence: CASSPTNTQETQYF. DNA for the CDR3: TGTGCCAGCAGCCCGACCAACACACAAGAGACCCAGTACTTC. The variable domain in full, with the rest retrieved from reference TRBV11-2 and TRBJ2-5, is EAGVAQSPRYKIIEKRQSVAFWCNPISGHATLYWYQQILGQGPKLLIQFQNNGVVDDSQLPKDRFSAERLKGVDSTLKIQPAKLEDSAVYLCASSPTNTQETQYFGPGTRLLVL.

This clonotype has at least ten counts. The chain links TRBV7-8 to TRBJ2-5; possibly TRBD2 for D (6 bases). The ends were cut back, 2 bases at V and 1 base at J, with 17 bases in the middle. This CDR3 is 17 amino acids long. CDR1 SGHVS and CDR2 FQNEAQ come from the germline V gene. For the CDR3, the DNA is TGTGCCAGCAGCTTAAGTGGGGCGGGGATACCCCAAGAGACCCAGTACTTC. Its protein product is CASSLSGAGIPQETQYF.

CDR3 residues: CASSQVPYNEQFF. The CDR3 region has the DNA TGCGCCAGCAGCCAAGTCCCCTACAATGAGCAGTTCTTC. The chain is built from TRBV4-1 and TRBJ2-1; no clear D gene. This CDR3 comprises 13 residues. With 1 base removed from V and 2 bases from J, the gap between germline ends came to 3 bases. Germline V gives CDR1 MGHRA, CDR2 YSYEKL.

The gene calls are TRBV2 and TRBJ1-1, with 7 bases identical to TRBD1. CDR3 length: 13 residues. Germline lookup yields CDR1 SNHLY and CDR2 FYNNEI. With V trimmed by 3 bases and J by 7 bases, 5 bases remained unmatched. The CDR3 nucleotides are TGTGCCAGCAGTGAGGAGGGGGCTAGTGAAGCTTTCTTT. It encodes CASSEEGASEAFF.

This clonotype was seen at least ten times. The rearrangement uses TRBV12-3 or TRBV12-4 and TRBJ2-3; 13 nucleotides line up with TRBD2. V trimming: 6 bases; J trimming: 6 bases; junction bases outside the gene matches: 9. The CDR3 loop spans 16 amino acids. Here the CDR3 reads CASSPWTSGSWDTQYF. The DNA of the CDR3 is TGTGCCAGCAGCCCCTGGACTAGCGGGAGCTGGGATACGCAGTATTTT.

The CDR3 sequence is CSALLPGQEETQYF. The CDR3 region has the DNA TGCAGTGCTCTCCTTCCGGGACAGGAAGAGACCCAGTACTTC. The chain recombines TRBV20-1 with TRBJ2-5, with TRBD1 matching 8 bases. The ends lost 5 bases at V and 3 bases at J; junction bases unmatched: 8. This CDR3 is built from 14 residues. Germline V gives CDR1 DFQATT, CDR2 SNEGSKA (reference sequence).

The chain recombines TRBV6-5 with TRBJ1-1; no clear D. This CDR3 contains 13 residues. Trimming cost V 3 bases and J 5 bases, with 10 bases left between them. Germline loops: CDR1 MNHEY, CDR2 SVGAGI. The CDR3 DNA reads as TGTGCCAGCAGTTATTGGTTGCAGACTGAAGCTTTCTTT. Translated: CASSYWLQTEAFF.

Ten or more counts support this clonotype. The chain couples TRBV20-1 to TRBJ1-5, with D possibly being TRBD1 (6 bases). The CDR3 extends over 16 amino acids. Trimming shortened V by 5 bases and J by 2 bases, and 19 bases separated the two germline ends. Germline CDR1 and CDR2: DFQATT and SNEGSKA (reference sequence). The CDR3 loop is CSAERVGGGRNQPQHF. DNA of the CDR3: TGCAGTGCTGAGAGGGTGGGGGGCGGACGCAATCAGCCCCAGCATTTT.

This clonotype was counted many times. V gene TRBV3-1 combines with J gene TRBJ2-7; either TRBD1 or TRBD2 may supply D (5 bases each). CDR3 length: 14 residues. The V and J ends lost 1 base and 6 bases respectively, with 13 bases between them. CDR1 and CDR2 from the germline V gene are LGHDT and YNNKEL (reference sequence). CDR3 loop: CASSQAGTPAEQYF. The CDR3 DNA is TGTGCCAGCAGCCAAGCGGGGACCCCTGCCGAGCAGTACTTC.

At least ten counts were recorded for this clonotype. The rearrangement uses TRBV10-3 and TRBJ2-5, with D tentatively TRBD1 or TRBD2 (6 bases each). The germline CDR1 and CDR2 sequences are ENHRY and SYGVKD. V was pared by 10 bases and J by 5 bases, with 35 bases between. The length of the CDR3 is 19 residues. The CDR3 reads CATQARVQGSSGSGETQYF. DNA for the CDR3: TGTGCCACCCAGGCCCGGGTACAGGGATCATCCGGGAGCGGGGAGACCCAGTACTTC.

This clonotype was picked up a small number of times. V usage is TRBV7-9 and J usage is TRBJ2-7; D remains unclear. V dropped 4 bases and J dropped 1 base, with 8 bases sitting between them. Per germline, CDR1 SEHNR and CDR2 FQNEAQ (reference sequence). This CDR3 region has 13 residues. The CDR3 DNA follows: TGTGCCAGCAGCTCGTTTAGTTCCTACGAGCAGTACTTC. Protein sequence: CASSSFSSYEQYF.

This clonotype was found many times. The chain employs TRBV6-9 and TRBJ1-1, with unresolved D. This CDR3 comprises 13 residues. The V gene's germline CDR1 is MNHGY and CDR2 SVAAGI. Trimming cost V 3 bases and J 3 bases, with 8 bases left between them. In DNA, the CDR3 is TGTGCCAGCAGTTACGTCAGTTACACTGAAGCTTTCTTT. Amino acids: CASSYVSYTEAFF.

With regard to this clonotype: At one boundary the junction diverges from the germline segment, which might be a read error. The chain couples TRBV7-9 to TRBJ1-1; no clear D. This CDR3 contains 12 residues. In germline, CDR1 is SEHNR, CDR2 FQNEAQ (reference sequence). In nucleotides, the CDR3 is TGTGCCTGCAGCGTTGGTGACACTGAAGCTTTCTTT. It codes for CACSVGDTEAFF.

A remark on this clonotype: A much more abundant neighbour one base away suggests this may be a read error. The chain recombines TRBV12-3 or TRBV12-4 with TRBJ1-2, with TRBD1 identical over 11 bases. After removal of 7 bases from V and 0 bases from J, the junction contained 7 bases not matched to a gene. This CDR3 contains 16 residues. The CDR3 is CASTRTGGNSNYGYTF. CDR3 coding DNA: TGTGCCAGCACGAGGACAGGGGGCAACTCTAACTATGGCTACACCTTC.

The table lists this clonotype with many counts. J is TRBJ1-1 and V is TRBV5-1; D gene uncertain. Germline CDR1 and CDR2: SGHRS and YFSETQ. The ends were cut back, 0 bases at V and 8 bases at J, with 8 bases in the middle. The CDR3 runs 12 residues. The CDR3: CASSLDPREAFF. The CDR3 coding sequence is TGCGCCAGCAGCTTGGACCCACGGGAAGCTTTCTTT. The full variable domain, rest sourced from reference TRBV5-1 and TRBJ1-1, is KAGVTQTPRYLIKTRGQQVTLSCSPISGHRSVSWYQQTPGQGLQFLFEYFSETQRNKGNFPGRFSGRQFSNSRSEMNVSTLELGDSALYLCASSLDPREAFFGQGTRLTVV.